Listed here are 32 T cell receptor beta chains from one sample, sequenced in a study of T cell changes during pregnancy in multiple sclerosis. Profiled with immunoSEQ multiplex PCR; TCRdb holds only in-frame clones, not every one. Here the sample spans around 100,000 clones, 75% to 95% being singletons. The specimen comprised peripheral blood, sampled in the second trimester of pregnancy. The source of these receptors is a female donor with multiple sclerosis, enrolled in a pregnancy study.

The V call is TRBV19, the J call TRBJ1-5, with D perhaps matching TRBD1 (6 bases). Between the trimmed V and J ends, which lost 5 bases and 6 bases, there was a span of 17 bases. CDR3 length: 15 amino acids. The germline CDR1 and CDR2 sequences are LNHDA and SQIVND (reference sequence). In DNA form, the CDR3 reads TGTGCCAGTAGTCCCGCCCGGGGGGCAGCTCAGCCCCAGCATTTT. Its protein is CASSPARGAAQPQHF.

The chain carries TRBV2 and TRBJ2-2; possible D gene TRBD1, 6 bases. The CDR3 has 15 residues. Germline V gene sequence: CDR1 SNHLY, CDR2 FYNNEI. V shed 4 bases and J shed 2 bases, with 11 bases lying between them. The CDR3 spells CASSGTDSNTGELFF. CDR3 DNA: TGTGCCAGCAGTGGGACGGACAGTAACACCGGGGAGCTGTTTTTT.

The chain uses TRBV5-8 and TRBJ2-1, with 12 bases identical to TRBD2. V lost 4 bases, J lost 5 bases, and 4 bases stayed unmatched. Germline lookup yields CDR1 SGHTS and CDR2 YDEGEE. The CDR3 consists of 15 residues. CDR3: CASSRGTSGHNEQFF. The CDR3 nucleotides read TGTGCCAGCAGCCGCGGGACTAGCGGGCACAATGAGCAGTTCTTC.

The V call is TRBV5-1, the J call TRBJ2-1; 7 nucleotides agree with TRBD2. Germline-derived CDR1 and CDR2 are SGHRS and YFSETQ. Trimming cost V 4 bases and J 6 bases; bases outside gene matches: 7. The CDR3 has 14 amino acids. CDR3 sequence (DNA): TGCGCCAGCAGCAAGAGCGGGAACCTCAATGAGCAGTTCTTC. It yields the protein CASSKSGNLNEQFF.

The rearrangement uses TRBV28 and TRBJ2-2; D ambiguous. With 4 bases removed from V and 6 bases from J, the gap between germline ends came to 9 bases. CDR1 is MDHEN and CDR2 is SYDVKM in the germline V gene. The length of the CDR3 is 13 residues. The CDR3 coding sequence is TGTGCCAGCAGTTACAGTGGTCCCGGGGAGCTGTTTTTT. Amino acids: CASSYSGPGELFF. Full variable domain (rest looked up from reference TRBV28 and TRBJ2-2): DVKVTQSSRYLVKRTGEKVFLECVQDMDHENMFWYRQDPGLGLRLIYFSYDVKMKEKGDIPEGYSVSREKKERFSLILESASTNQTSMYLCASSYSGPGELFFGEGSRLTVL.

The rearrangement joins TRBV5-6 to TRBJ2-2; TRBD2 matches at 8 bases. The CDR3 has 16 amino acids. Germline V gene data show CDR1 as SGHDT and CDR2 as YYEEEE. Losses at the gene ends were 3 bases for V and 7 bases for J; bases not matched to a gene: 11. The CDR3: CASSSLAGIIRGELFF. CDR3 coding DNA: TGTGCCAGCAGCTCCTTAGCGGGAATTATTCGCGGGGAGCTGTTTTTT.

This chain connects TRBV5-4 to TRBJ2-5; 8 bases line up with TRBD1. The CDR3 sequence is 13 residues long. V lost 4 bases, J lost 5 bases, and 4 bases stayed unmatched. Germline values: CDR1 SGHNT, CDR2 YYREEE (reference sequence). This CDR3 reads CASSVRGHETQYF. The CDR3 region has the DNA TGTGCCAGCAGCGTCAGGGGGCACGAGACCCAGTACTTC.

The CDR3 spells CASSIDIVGGQYF. In DNA form, the CDR3 reads TGTGCCAGTAGTATAGACATCGTTGGCGGGCAGTACTTC. The genes are TRBV19 and TRBJ2-7; the D is unclear. The ends were cut back, 0 bases at V and 9 bases at J, with 12 bases in the middle. This CDR3 contains 13 residues. Germline V gene sequence: CDR1 LNHDA, CDR2 SQIVND (reference sequence).

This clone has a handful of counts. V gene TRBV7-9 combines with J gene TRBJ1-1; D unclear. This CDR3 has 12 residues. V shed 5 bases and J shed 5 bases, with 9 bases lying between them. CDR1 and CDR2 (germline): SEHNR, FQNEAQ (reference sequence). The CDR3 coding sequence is TGTGCCAGCAGCATATCCGGGACTGAAGCTTTCTTT. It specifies CASSISGTEAFF.

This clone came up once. CDR3 bases: TGTGCCAGCAGCACCCCCCAGGACAGGGCTTTTTATAGCAATCAGCCCCAGCATTTT. Protein: CASSTPQDRAFYSNQPQHF. The rearrangement links TRBV14 to TRBJ1-5; 8 bases line up with TRBD1. Looked up from germline, CDR1 is SGHDN and CDR2 is FVKESK. CDR3 size: 19 residues. J lost 0 bases, V lost 5 bases, and 15 bases had no gene match.

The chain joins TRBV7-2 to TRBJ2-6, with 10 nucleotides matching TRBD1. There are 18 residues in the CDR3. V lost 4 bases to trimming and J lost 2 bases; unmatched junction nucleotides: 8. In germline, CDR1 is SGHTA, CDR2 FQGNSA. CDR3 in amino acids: CASSSNDRGLTGANVLTF. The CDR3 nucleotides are TGTGCCAGCAGCTCGAATGACAGGGGGCTAACTGGGGCCAACGTCCTGACTTTC.

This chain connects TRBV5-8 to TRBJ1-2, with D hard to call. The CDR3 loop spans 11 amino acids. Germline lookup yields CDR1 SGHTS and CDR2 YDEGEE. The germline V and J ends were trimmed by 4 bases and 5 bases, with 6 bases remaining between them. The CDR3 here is CASSRVYGYTF. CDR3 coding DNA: TGTGCCAGCAGCAGAGTATATGGCTACACCTTC.

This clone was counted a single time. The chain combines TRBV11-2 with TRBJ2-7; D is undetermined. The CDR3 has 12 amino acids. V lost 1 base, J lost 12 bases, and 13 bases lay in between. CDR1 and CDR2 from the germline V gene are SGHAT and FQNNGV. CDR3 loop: CASSLVAFEVYF. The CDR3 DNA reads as TGTGCCAGCAGCTTAGTAGCTTTTGAAGTGTACTTC.

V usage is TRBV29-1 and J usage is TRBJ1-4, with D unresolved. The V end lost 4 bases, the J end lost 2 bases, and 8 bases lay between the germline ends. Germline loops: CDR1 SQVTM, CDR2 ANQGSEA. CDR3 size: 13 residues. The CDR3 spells CSVAVITNEKLFF. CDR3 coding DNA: TGCAGCGTTGCCGTAATCACTAATGAAAAACTGTTTTTT.

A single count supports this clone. The CDR3 loop reads CASVTDRTSGAGELFF. The CDR3 DNA is TGTGCCAGTGTTACAGATCGGACTAGCGGTGCCGGGGAGCTGTTTTTT. V is TRBV19 and J is TRBJ2-2; 10 bases fit TRBD2. This CDR3 is 16 amino acids long. CDR1 and CDR2 from the germline V gene are LNHDA and SQIVND (reference sequence). Trimming removed 8 bases from V and 6 bases from J; junction bases left unmatched: 12.

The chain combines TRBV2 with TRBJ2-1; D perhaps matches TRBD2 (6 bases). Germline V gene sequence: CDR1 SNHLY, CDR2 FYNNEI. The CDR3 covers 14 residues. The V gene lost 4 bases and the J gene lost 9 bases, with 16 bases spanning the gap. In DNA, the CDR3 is TGTGCCAGCAGTGGACGAGCCGGGAGTGGTGAGCAGTTCTTC. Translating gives CASSGRAGSGEQFF.

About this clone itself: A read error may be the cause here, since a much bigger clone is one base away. CDR3 sequence (DNA): TGTGCCAGCAGCGCTCGGGACAGCTCCTACAATGAGCAGTTCTTC. Amino acid sequence: CASSARDSSYNEQFF. This chain connects TRBV7-9 to TRBJ2-1; 7 bases align to TRBD1. CDR1 is SEHNR, CDR2 FQNEAQ, per germline (reference sequence). V gave up 5 bases and J gave up 0 bases; unmatched junction bases: 4. The CDR3 consists of 15 residues.

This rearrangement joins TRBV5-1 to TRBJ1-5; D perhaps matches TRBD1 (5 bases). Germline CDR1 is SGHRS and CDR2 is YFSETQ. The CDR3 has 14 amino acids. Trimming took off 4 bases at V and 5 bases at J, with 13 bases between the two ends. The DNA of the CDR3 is TGCGCCAGCAGCCCGGGGGGTAAGGATCAGCCCCAGCATTTT. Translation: CASSPGGKDQPQHF.

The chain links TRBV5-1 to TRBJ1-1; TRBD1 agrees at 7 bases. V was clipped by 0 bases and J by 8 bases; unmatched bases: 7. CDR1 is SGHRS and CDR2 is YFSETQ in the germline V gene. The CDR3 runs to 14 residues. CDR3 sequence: CASSLDGQVSEAFF. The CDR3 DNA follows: TGCGCCAGCAGCTTGGATGGACAGGTCTCCGAAGCTTTCTTT.

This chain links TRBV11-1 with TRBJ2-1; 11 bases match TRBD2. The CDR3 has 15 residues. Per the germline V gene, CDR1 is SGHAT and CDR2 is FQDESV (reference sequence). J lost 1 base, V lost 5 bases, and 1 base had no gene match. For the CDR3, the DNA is TGTGCCAGCAGCGGGACTAGCGGTTCCTACAATGAGCAGTTCTTC. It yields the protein CASSGTSGSYNEQFF.

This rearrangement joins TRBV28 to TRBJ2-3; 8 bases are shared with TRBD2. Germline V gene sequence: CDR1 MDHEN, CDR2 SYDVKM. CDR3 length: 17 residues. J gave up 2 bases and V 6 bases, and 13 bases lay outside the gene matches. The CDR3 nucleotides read TGTGCCAGCAGCGATACTCGGGCGGGAGGTAACACAGATACGCAGTATTTT. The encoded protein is CASSDTRAGGNTDTQYF.

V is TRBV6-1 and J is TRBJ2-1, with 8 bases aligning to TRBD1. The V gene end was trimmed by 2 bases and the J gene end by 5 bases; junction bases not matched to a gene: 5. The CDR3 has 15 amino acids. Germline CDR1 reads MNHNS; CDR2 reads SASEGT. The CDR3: CASSERTGPHNEQFF. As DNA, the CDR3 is TGTGCCAGCAGTGAACGGACAGGGCCCCACAATGAGCAGTTCTTC.

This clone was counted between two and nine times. The CDR3 DNA sequence: TGCGCCAGCAGCCCCGGAGGGGCTGAGCAGTTCTTC. Amino acids: CASSPGGAEQFF. J is TRBJ2-1 and V is TRBV4-3, with TRBD2 as a possible D gene (6 bases). V lost 4 bases and J 9 bases, leaving 10 bases between the germline ends. Germline V gene sequence: CDR1 LGHNA, CDR2 YSLEER. The CDR3 is 12 amino acids.

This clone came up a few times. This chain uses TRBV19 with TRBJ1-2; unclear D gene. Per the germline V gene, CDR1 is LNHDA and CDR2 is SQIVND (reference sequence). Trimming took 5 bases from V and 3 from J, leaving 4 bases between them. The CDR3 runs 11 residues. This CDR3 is CASSHHYGYTF. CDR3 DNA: TGTGCCAGTAGTCATCACTATGGCTACACCTTC.

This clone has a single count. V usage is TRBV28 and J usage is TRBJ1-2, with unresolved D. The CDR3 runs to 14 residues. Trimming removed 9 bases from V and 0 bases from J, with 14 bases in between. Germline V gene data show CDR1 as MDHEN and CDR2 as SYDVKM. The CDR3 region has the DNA TGTGCCAGTGAATCCCGGGATTCTAACTATGGCTACACCTTC. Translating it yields CASESRDSNYGYTF.

The CDR3 spells CASSEAATANEQFF. In DNA form, the CDR3 reads TGTGCCAGCAGTGAAGCAGCGACAGCGAATGAGCAGTTCTTC. The chain is built from TRBV2 and TRBJ2-1; weak D call: TRBD1 (5 bases). CDR1 is SNHLY, CDR2 FYNNEI, per germline. V was clipped by 0 bases and J by 7 bases, with 10 bases between them. The CDR3 is made up of 14 amino acids.

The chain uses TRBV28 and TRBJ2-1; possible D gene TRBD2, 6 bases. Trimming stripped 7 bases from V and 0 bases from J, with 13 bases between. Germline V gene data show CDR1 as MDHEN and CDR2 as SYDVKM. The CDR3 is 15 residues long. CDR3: CASTRDWNSYNEQFF. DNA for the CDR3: TGTGCCAGCACGCGGGACTGGAACTCCTACAATGAGCAGTTCTTC.

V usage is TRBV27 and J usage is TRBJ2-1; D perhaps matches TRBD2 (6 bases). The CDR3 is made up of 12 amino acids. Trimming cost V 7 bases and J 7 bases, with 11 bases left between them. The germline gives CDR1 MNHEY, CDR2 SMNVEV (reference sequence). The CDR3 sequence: CASKSAGNEQFF. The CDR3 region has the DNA TGTGCCAGCAAATCGGCGGGGAATGAGCAGTTCTTC.

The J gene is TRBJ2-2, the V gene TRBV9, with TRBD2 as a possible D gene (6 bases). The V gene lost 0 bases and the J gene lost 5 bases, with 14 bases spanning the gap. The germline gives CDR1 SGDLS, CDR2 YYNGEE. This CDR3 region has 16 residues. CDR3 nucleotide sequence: TGTGCCAGCAGCGTAGTTTCTAGCGCTTCAACCGGGGAGCTGTTTTTT. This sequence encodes CASSVVSSASTGELFF.

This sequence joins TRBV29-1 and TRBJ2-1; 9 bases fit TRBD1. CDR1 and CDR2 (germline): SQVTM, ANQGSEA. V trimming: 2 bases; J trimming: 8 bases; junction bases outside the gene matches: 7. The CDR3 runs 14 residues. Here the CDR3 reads CSVEYGTGLDEQFF. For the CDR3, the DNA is TGCAGCGTTGAATACGGGACAGGGTTGGATGAGCAGTTCTTC.

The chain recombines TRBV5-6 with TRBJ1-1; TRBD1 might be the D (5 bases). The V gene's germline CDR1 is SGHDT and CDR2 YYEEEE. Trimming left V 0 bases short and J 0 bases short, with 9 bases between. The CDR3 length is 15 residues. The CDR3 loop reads CASSLAAGLNTEAFF. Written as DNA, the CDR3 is TGTGCCAGCAGCTTGGCCGCGGGACTGAACACTGAAGCTTTCTTT.

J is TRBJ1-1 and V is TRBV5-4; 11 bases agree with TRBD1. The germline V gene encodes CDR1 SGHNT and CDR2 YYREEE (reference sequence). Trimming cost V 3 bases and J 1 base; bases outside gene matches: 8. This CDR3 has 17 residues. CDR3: CASSSPGQGVRNTEAFF. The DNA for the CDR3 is TGTGCCAGCAGCTCTCCGGGACAGGGGGTAAGGAACACTGAAGCTTTCTTT.